These 32 T cell receptor beta chains originate from one sample sequenced in a study of regulatory and conventional T cells in RAG deficiency. Sequencing used immunoSEQ multiplex PCR; TCRdb keeps in-frame clones, though not all of them. The table has 45,000 or so clones, about 90% seen once. Genomic DNA came from blood conventional CD4+ T cells gated CD25-low CD127-high. The data also belong to a second study, concerning regulatory T cells. That study adds: Amplification used 52 TRBV primers and 13 TRBJ primers.

The sequenced material came from CD4+ effector T cells sorted from blood. These receptors all come from a human donor in good health.

This chain links TRBV6-5 with TRBJ2-1, with D perhaps matching TRBD1 (5 bases). The CDR3 has 12 residues. Germline-derived CDR1 and CDR2 are MNHEY and SVGAGI. The V and J ends lost 5 bases and 11 bases respectively, with 13 bases between them. The CDR3 spells CASSLPQGKQFF. CDR3 coding DNA: TGTGCCAGCAGTCTCCCTCAGGGAAAGCAGTTCTTC.

The table lists this clone with a count of one. The chain couples TRBV6-5 to TRBJ1-2, with unresolved D. Germline values: CDR1 MNHEY, CDR2 SVGAGI. The CDR3 has 14 residues. V gave up 5 bases and J gave up 1 base, with 11 bases separating them. CDR3 bases: TGTGCCAGCAGTGATCGAAGGAGTAACTATGGCTACACCTTC. It yields the protein CASSDRRSNYGYTF.

The gene calls are TRBV7-8 and TRBJ2-7; possible D gene TRBD2, 5 bases. Trimming removed 4 bases at V and 0 bases at J, with 13 bases between. The germline CDR1 and CDR2 sequences are SGHVS and FQNEAQ. This CDR3 has 15 amino acids. The CDR3 is CASSWRLAGSYEQYF. DNA of the CDR3: TGTGCCAGCAGCTGGCGGCTAGCCGGCTCCTACGAGCAGTACTTC.

J is TRBJ2-6 and V is TRBV29-1; TRBD2 might be the D (6 bases). The CDR3 consists of 14 residues. From germline, CDR1 is SQVTM and CDR2 ANQGSEA. Here the CDR3 DNA reads TGCAGTGTTCGGGAGAGCTCTGGGGCCAACGTCCTGACTTTC. As protein: CSVRESSGANVLTF.

A word on this clone: The junction departs from germline at one end; a sequencing error may be responsible. The genes are TRBV15 and TRBJ1-3; a weak D match, TRBD1 (6 bases). Germline CDR1 LNHNV, CDR2 YYDKDF (reference sequence). This CDR3 is built from 19 residues. The CDR3 DNA is TGTGCCACCAGCAGAGAAGGAGTGGGGACAACACTTTCTGGAAACAGCATATATTTT. This encodes CATSREGVGTTLSGNSIYF. Drawing the rest from reference TRBV15 and TRBJ1-3, the complete variable domain is DAMVIQNPRYQVTQFGKPVTLSCSQTLNHNVMYWYQQKSSQAPKLLFHYYDKDFNNEADTPDNFQSRRPNTSFCFLDIRSPGLGDTAMYLCATSREGVGTTLSGNSIYFGEGSWLTVV.

The J gene is TRBJ2-7, the V gene TRBV28, with 7 bases identical to TRBD1. This CDR3 region has 15 residues. The germline V gene has CDR1 MDHEN and CDR2 SYDVKM. V lost 5 bases and J lost 5; bases outside the gene matches: 12. The DNA of the CDR3 is TGTGCCAGCAGTCGAACACAGGGGACCCGCCACGAGCAGTACTTC. Its protein is CASSRTQGTRHEQYF. Supplemented by reference TRBV28 and TRBJ2-7, the full variable domain reads DVKVTQSSRYLVKRTGEKVFLECVQDMDHENMFWYRQDPGLGLRLIYFSYDVKMKEKGDIPEGYSVSREKKERFSLILESASTNQTSMYLCASSRTQGTRHEQYFGPGTRLTVT.

This chain joins TRBV19 and TRBJ1-1; D uncertain. The CDR3 has 13 residues. Germline V gene lookup returns CDR1 LNHDA and CDR2 SQIVND (reference sequence). Trimming left V 5 bases short and J 1 base short, with 8 bases between. The CDR3: CASSQKANTEAFF. CDR3 in DNA: TGTGCCAGTAGTCAGAAAGCGAACACTGAAGCTTTCTTT.

The chain recombines TRBV28 with TRBJ2-7; the match to TRBD2 covers 7 bases. V was pared by 6 bases and J by 5 bases, with 10 bases of the junction left unmatched. CDR1 is MDHEN, CDR2 SYDVKM, per germline. The CDR3 runs 14 residues. The CDR3 nucleotides are TGTGCCAGCAGCCCGAGCGGGGCGATAAACGAGCAGTACTTC. Amino acids: CASSPSGAINEQYF.

This chain links TRBV13 with TRBJ2-3; D gene uncertain. CDR1 is PRHDT and CDR2 is FYEKMQ in the germline V gene (reference sequence). The CDR3 is 14 amino acids. V was trimmed by 8 bases and J by 6 bases, leaving 18 bases between them. The CDR3 coding sequence is TGTGCCAGCGGCAGACTCGGACGCAGGGATACGCAGTATTTT. Translating it yields CASGRLGRRDTQYF.

The genes are TRBV9 and TRBJ1-1; a possible D gene is TRBD1 (5 bases). The CDR3 contains 16 residues. Germline V gives CDR1 SGDLS, CDR2 YYNGEE. Trimming removed 0 bases from V and 2 bases from J, with 14 bases in between. The CDR3 nucleotides read TGTGCCAGCAGCGTAGGTGGAGGGACCTCCAACACTGAAGCTTTCTTT. It yields the protein CASSVGGGTSNTEAFF.

This clone was recorded once. This rearrangement joins TRBV29-1 to TRBJ2-3, with 10 bases that match TRBD2. The CDR3 sequence is 14 residues long. Germline lookup yields CDR1 SQVTM and CDR2 ANQGSEA. The junction had 8 bases not matched to a gene; V was cut back by 7 bases and J by 4 bases. CDR3 residues: CSANSGGAADTQYF. In DNA form, the CDR3 reads TGCAGCGCCAACAGCGGGGGGGCCGCAGATACGCAGTATTTT.

The genes are TRBV6-1 and TRBJ2-7; D is uncertain. The germline CDR1 and CDR2 sequences are MNHNS and SASEGT. This CDR3 contains 12 residues. V lost 8 bases and J lost 7, with 15 bases in between. CDR3 bases: TGTGCCAGCCTTAAGGATTACCGGGAGCAGTACTTC. Translated: CASLKDYREQYF.

The chain carries TRBV4-1 and TRBJ2-1; 8 bases align to TRBD2. After removal of 3 bases from V and 5 bases from J, the junction contained 6 bases not matched to a gene. Germline V gives CDR1 MGHRA, CDR2 YSYEKL. The CDR3 extends over 15 amino acids. This chain's CDR3 is CASSQQGLGNNEQFF. CDR3 nucleotides: TGCGCCAGCAGCCAGCAGGGACTAGGCAACAATGAGCAGTTCTTC.

This clone has a single count. V usage is TRBV27 and J usage is TRBJ2-1; 7 bases are shared with TRBD2. CDR1 MNHEY and CDR2 SMNVEV come from the germline V gene (reference sequence). The CDR3 runs to 15 residues. J lost 4 bases, V lost 3 bases, and 6 bases had no gene match. The CDR3 loop reads CASSFWGEGYNEQFF. Here the CDR3 DNA reads TGTGCCAGCAGTTTCTGGGGGGAGGGATACAATGAGCAGTTCTTC.

This chain joins TRBV4-1 and TRBJ2-3; 7 bases match TRBD2. CDR3 size: 19 residues. V lost 1 base, J lost 2 bases, and 15 bases stayed unmatched. Germline V gene lookup returns CDR1 MGHRA and CDR2 YSYEKL. CDR3: CASSQVYGEQRGFTDTQYF. The CDR3 region has the DNA TGCGCCAGCAGCCAAGTTTATGGGGAACAGCGGGGATTCACAGATACGCAGTATTTT.

V is TRBV5-1 and J is TRBJ2-5; 9 bases align to TRBD2. V lost 1 base and J lost 3; bases outside the gene matches: 4. Germline V gives CDR1 SGHRS, CDR2 YFSETQ. The CDR3 loop spans 15 amino acids. The CDR3 DNA sequence: TGCGCCAGCAGCTTGTCCGCGGGAGGGGAAGAGACCCAGTACTTC. Translating it yields CASSLSAGGEETQYF.

This clone has only one observation. The gene calls are TRBV18 and TRBJ2-7; 8 bases are a match to TRBD2. Losses at the gene ends were 6 bases for V and 0 bases for J; bases not matched to a gene: 4. Germline CDR1 and CDR2: KGHSH and LQKENI. The CDR3 is made up of 14 amino acids. CDR3 amino acids: CASSTSASSYEQYF. CDR3 coding DNA: TGTGCCAGCTCGACTAGCGCGAGCTCCTACGAGCAGTACTTC.

The chain carries TRBV29-1 and TRBJ1-1; 7 bases line up with TRBD1. This CDR3 is 11 amino acids long. Germline V gene sequence: CDR1 SQVTM, CDR2 ANQGSEA. V dropped 8 bases and J dropped 5; count of bases not matched to a gene: 5. CDR3 region: CSQGGETEAFF. CDR3 nucleotides: TGCAGCCAGGGGGGCGAGACTGAAGCTTTCTTT. Combining the CDR3 with reference TRBV29-1 and TRBJ1-1 gives the whole variable domain SAVISQKPSRDICQRGTSLTIQCQVDSQVTMMFWYRQQPGQSLTLIATANQGSEATYESGFVIDKFPISRPNLTFSTLTVSNMSPEDSSIYLCSQGGETEAFFGQGTRLTVV.

The gene calls are TRBV6-1 and TRBJ1-1, with D hard to call. This CDR3 is 14 amino acids long. Germline values: CDR1 MNHNS, CDR2 SASEGT. The germline V and J ends were trimmed by 0 bases and 4 bases, with 9 bases remaining between them. This chain's CDR3 is CASSEAIKGTEAFF. CDR3 bases: TGTGCCAGCAGTGAAGCGATAAAGGGCACTGAAGCTTTCTTT.

Concerning this clone: The junction shows a germline mismatch at one end, possibly a read error. This rearrangement joins TRBV4-2 to TRBJ2-5; a possible D gene is TRBD1 (6 bases). Germline values: CDR1 LGHNA, CDR2 YNFKEQ. The CDR3 is 14 amino acids. The DNA for the CDR3 is TGTACCAGCAGCCAAGACACAGGGAGAGAGACCCAGTACTTC. Translating it yields CTSSQDTGRETQYF.

This chain uses TRBV7-2 with TRBJ2-5; 15 nucleotides agree with TRBD2. Trimming at V came to 0 bases and at J to 2 bases, leaving 4 bases not matched to a gene. Germline V CDR1 and CDR2: SGHTA, FQGNSA. The CDR3 extends over 18 amino acids. CDR3 in DNA: TGTGCCAGCAGCTTAGCCGGACTAGCGGGAGGGGGACAAGAGACCCAGTACTTC. Translating gives CASSLAGLAGGGQETQYF.

CDR3 residues: CASSLDGGRTYEQYF. CDR3 coding DNA: TGCGCCAGCAGCTTGGACGGGGGCCGAACCTACGAGCAGTACTTC. The chain combines TRBV5-1 with TRBJ2-7; D may be TRBD1 or TRBD2 (6 bases each). Germline-derived CDR1 and CDR2 are SGHRS and YFSETQ. Trimming cost V 0 bases and J 2 bases, with 12 bases left between them. CDR3 size: 15 residues.

The V call is TRBV6-8, the J call TRBJ1-4; perhaps TRBD1 as D (6 bases). CDR3 size: 22 residues. V was clipped by 7 bases and J by 0 bases, with 33 bases between them. Germline lookup yields CDR1 MNHGY and CDR2 SAAAGT. The CDR3 sequence: CASNSSKGDIFFPSATNEKLFF. The CDR3, as DNA: TGTGCCAGCAACAGCTCCAAGGGGGACATTTTTTTTCCCAGTGCAACTAATGAAAAACTGTTTTTT.

This clone was detected only once. The chain recombines TRBV5-8 with TRBJ1-2, with D unclear. The V gene's germline CDR1 is SGHTS and CDR2 YDEGEE. The CDR3 covers 13 residues. V lost 4 bases and J 6 bases, leaving 13 bases between the germline ends. The CDR3 DNA reads as TGTGCCAGCAGCGGCCTAAGTACGGATGGCTACACCTTC. It codes for CASSGLSTDGYTF.

The chain couples TRBV6-5 to TRBJ2-2; unclear D gene. The germline V and J ends were trimmed by 2 bases and 0 bases, with 1 base remaining between them. The CDR3 runs to 13 residues. Per germline, CDR1 MNHEY and CDR2 SVGAGI. The CDR3 nucleotides are TGTGCCAGCAGTTACCCGAACACCGGGGAGCTGTTTTTT. Its translation is CASSYPNTGELFF.

CDR3 in DNA: TGTGCCAGCAGCTTAGGAGGCACGGGGGGGCGGGAGACCCAGTACTTC. This gives the protein CASSLGGTGGRETQYF. The chain has TRBV7-6 and TRBJ2-5; TRBD2 aligns across 8 bases. Looked up from germline, CDR1 is SGHVS and CDR2 is FNYEAQ. CDR3 size: 16 residues. J was trimmed by 5 bases and V by 1 base; bases with no gene match: 9.

The chain is built from TRBV10-3 and TRBJ2-2, with D perhaps TRBD2 (6 bases). The V end lost 4 bases, the J end lost 7 bases, and 16 bases lay between the germline ends. CDR1 is ENHRY, CDR2 SYGVKD, per germline. The CDR3 has 15 amino acids. The CDR3 sequence: CAISGDSSEIGELFF. The CDR3 nucleotides read TGTGCCATCAGTGGGGACTCCTCGGAGATCGGGGAGCTGTTTTTT.

A single count supports this clone. V usage is TRBV2 and J usage is TRBJ1-4; D gene ambiguous. The CDR3 extends over 14 amino acids. Germline V gives CDR1 SNHLY, CDR2 FYNNEI. V lost 5 bases, J lost 0 bases, and 7 bases lay in between. In nucleotides, the CDR3 is TGTGCCAGCAGTTTACCTGCAACTAATGAAAAACTGTTTTTT. Its translation: CASSLPATNEKLFF. The variable domain in full, completed from reference TRBV2 and TRBJ1-4, reads EPEVTQTPSHQVTQMGQEVILRCVPISNHLYFYWYRQILGQKVEFLVSFYNNEISEKSEIFDDQFSVERPDGSNFTLKIRSTKLEDSAMYFCASSLPATNEKLFFGSGTQLSVL.

V is TRBV7-8 and J is TRBJ2-7; D ambiguous. CDR3 length: 15 residues. V dropped 1 base and J dropped 3 bases, with 13 bases sitting between them. Germline lookup yields CDR1 SGHVS and CDR2 FQNEAQ. CDR3 protein: CASSLGYGPDYEQYF. Written as DNA, the CDR3 is TGTGCCAGCAGCTTAGGCTACGGACCTGACTACGAGCAGTACTTC.

The genes are TRBV7-2 and TRBJ1-6, with D unclear. The germline V and J ends were trimmed by 5 bases and 0 bases, with 11 bases remaining between them. The V gene's germline CDR1 is SGHTA and CDR2 FQGNSA. The CDR3 consists of 16 residues. This CDR3 reads CASSPRAISYNSPLHF. The CDR3 DNA sequence: TGTGCCAGCAGCCCTCGAGCGATCTCCTATAATTCACCCCTCCACTTT.

The J gene is TRBJ1-1, the V gene TRBV11-2; 7 bases line up with TRBD1. The CDR3 totals 13 residues. Per the germline V gene, CDR1 is SGHAT and CDR2 is FQNNGV. Unmatched junction bases numbered 4, after V lost 3 bases and J lost 6 bases. CDR3 residues: CASSLTGPAEAFF. The CDR3 DNA is TGTGCCAGCAGCTTGACAGGGCCTGCTGAAGCTTTCTTT.

The J gene is TRBJ1-2, the V gene TRBV11-1; TRBD1 is a possible D gene (6 bases). The V and J ends lost 4 bases and 7 bases respectively, with 13 bases between them. CDR3 size: 13 residues. The germline V gene encodes CDR1 SGHAT and CDR2 FQDESV (reference sequence). CDR3 loop: CASSSAGASGYTF. CDR3 coding DNA: TGTGCCAGCAGCTCTGCGGGGGCAAGTGGCTACACCTTC.